This entry concerns a single T cell receptor (beta chain). Its antigen is undetermined. This sample is drawn from a study of T-cell memory formation after mild COVID-19. Study as a whole: TCR clusters largely stayed donor specific. Study-wide points: Clones contracting across day 15 to 85 had a balanced CD4/CD8 profile; later expanding clones leaned CD4+. CD4+ contracting clones were mainly CM and EM; CD8+ ones, EMRA.

From 5'RACE with constant-segment primers came TCR alpha and TCR beta cDNA libraries that carried sample barcodes and UMIs. A single record per CDR3 protein comes from TCRdb applying MiXCR to the 5' RACE reads. Of around 260,000 distinct CDR3 sequences listed, roughly 17% are singletons. This CDR3 comprises 14 residues. V trimming: 8 bases; J trimming: 0 bases; junction bases outside the gene matches: 5. This sequence joins TRBV12-3 or TRBV12-4 and TRBJ2-5; 8 nucleotides align to TRBD1. The source of this sequence is a man between 18 and 29 years old who had mild COVID-19 (a few samples of this study predate the infection). Cell type and time point are not known. Sequencing input: PBMCs or a T cell subset sorted from them (not recorded which). CDR3 sequence: CASRQGTDQETQYF. The CDR3 bases are TGTGCCAGCCGACAGGGGACCGACCAAGAGACCCAGTACTTC.